Below, 26 T cell receptor beta chains from the same sample are listed, as sequenced in a study of blood T cell repertoires in COVID-19. The assay was immunoSEQ multiplex PCR, and TCRdb's table has in-frame clones only and misses some. The sample includes 200,000 to 250,000 clones, roughly four fifths of them seen just once. Sample: peripheral blood. The receptors here all came from a woman aged 45-60 years with active or convalescent COVID-19.

V usage is TRBV10-2 and J usage is TRBJ2-7; tentatively, D is TRBD2 (7 bases). Deletions cut 6 bases from V and 6 bases from J, with 15 bases between. The CDR3 has 13 amino acids. Germline assignment: CDR1 WSHSY and CDR2 SAAADI. CDR3 amino acids: CASRVYREGEQYF. CDR3 nucleotides: TGCGCCAGCAGGGTATACAGGGAGGGCGAGCAGTACTTC.

This chain uses TRBV3-1 (or the pseudogene TRBV3-2) with TRBJ2-7, with 10 bases identical to TRBD2. This CDR3 contains 14 residues. J lost 3 bases, V lost 6 bases, and 5 bases had no gene match. Germline-derived CDR1 and CDR2 are LGHDT and YNNKEL (reference sequence). CDR3 sequence: CASSPSGGNYEQYF. The CDR3 coding sequence is TGTGCCAGCAGTCCTAGCGGGGGAAACTACGAGCAGTACTTC.

The V gene is TRBV5-6, the J gene TRBJ1-1; 8 bases line up with TRBD1. V dropped 5 bases and J dropped 5; count of bases not matched to a gene: 5. The germline V gene has CDR1 SGHDT and CDR2 YYEEEE. The CDR3 extends over 13 amino acids. The CDR3 sequence: CASSWTGMTEAFF. The DNA of the CDR3 is TGTGCCAGCAGTTGGACAGGGATGACTGAAGCTTTCTTT.

The CDR3 DNA follows: TGTGCCACCAGTGCTCCAGGGGGCGAAGAGACCCAGTACTTC. It codes for CATSAPGGEETQYF. The chain employs TRBV24-1 and TRBJ2-5; 8 bases agree with TRBD1. Germline values: CDR1 KGHDR, CDR2 SFDVKD. The junction had 4 bases not matched to a gene; V was cut back by 5 bases and J by 3 bases. The CDR3 totals 14 residues.

The gene calls are TRBV27 and TRBJ2-1, with 11 bases lining up with TRBD2. The V gene's germline CDR1 is MNHEY and CDR2 SMNVEV (reference sequence). V dropped 0 bases and J dropped 0; count of bases not matched to a gene: 7. The CDR3 loop spans 19 amino acids. The CDR3 nucleotides read TGTGCCAGCAGTTTATCGCGCTTAGCGGGAGGGACCTCCTACAATGAGCAGTTCTTC. This translates into CASSLSRLAGGTSYNEQFF.

The rearrangement joins TRBV19 to TRBJ1-1, with 7 nucleotides matching TRBD1. The V gene's germline CDR1 is LNHDA and CDR2 SQIVND (reference sequence). The CDR3 has 14 residues. J was trimmed by 4 bases and V by 2 bases; bases with no gene match: 4. In nucleotides, the CDR3 is TGTGCCAGTAGTATAACAGGGGCCCTCACTGAAGCTTTCTTT. It yields the protein CASSITGALTEAFF.

There are a few counts of this clone. The chain employs TRBV19 and TRBJ1-5; no clear D. CDR3 length: 16 residues. Germline assignment: CDR1 LNHDA and CDR2 SQIVND (reference sequence). Trimming left V 4 bases short and J 4 bases short, with 17 bases between. The CDR3 DNA reads as TGTGCCAGTAGTAGTATGGTGAGGGAAGGAAATCAGCCCCAGCATTTT. Amino acids: CASSSMVREGNQPQHF. The whole variable domain, remainder taken from reference TRBV19 and TRBJ1-5, is DGGITQSPKYLFRKEGQNVTLSCEQNLNHDAMYWYRQDPGQGLRLIYYSQIVNDFQKGDIAEGYSVSREKKESFPLTVTSAQKNPTAFYLCASSSMVREGNQPQHFGDGTRLSIL.

The genes are TRBV3-1 (or the pseudogene TRBV3-2) and TRBJ1-2, with 9 bases that match TRBD1. With V trimmed by 0 bases and J by 8 bases, 10 bases remained unmatched. The CDR3 is 16 residues long. The V gene's germline CDR1 is LGHDT and CDR2 YNNKEL (reference sequence). CDR3 sequence reads: CASSQEGTGPTMGYTF. Here the CDR3 DNA reads TGTGCCAGCAGCCAAGAAGGGACAGGGCCGACGATGGGCTACACCTTC.

In nucleotides, the CDR3 is TGTGCCAGCAGTGGCGGGGCCAATGAGCAGTTCTTC. This gives the protein CASSGGANEQFF. The chain joins TRBV2 to TRBJ2-1; D possibly corresponds to TRBD2 (6 bases). The CDR3 is 12 residues long. V was clipped by 4 bases and J by 6 bases, with 7 bases between them. Germline loops: CDR1 SNHLY, CDR2 FYNNEI. The whole variable domain, filled in from reference TRBV2 and TRBJ2-1, reads EPEVTQTPSHQVTQMGQEVILRCVPISNHLYFYWYRQILGQKVEFLVSFYNNEISEKSEIFDDQFSVERPDGSNFTLKIRSTKLEDSAMYFCASSGGANEQFFGPGTRLTVL.

This clone has a count of ten or more. This chain connects TRBV3-1 (or the pseudogene TRBV3-2) to TRBJ2-7; 9 nucleotides align to TRBD1. Germline V gives CDR1 LGHDT, CDR2 YNNKEL (reference sequence). With V trimmed by 1 base and J by 2 bases, 0 bases remained unmatched. The CDR3 consists of 14 residues. The CDR3 region has the DNA TGTGCCAGCAGCCAAGGGACAGGGGCCTACGAGCAGTACTTC. It codes for CASSQGTGAYEQYF.

The chain has TRBV13 and TRBJ2-1; 10 nucleotides match TRBD1. The ends lost 5 bases at V and 8 bases at J; junction bases unmatched: 9. The CDR3 contains 15 residues. CDR1 and CDR2 (germline): PRHDT, FYEKMQ (reference sequence). The CDR3 loop is CASSQGTGVEDEQFF. In DNA, the CDR3 is TGTGCCAGCAGCCAGGGGACAGGGGTAGAGGATGAGCAGTTCTTC.

This clone has only one observation. The chain recombines TRBV18 with TRBJ2-5, with 11 bases fitting TRBD2. V was clipped by 6 bases and J by 0 bases; unmatched bases: 3. Germline V CDR1 and CDR2: KGHSH, LQKENI. The CDR3 has 15 amino acids. CDR3 sequence: CASSRLAGHQETQYF. The CDR3 DNA sequence: TGTGCCAGCTCTAGACTAGCGGGGCACCAAGAGACCCAGTACTTC.

The chain combines TRBV5-6 with TRBJ1-1; the D gene is possibly TRBD1 (5 bases). Germline lookup yields CDR1 SGHDT and CDR2 YYEEEE. The ends were cut back, 4 bases at V and 11 bases at J, with 18 bases in the middle. The CDR3 loop spans 13 amino acids. This chain's CDR3 is CASSTGTSLGAFF. In DNA, the CDR3 is TGTGCCAGCAGCACCGGGACTTCGCTTGGGGCTTTCTTT. The full variable domain, with the rest looked up from reference TRBV5-6 and TRBJ1-1, is DAGVTQSPTHLIKTRGQQVTLRCSPKSGHDTVSWYQQALGQGPQFIFQYYEEEERQRGNFPDRFSGHQFPNYSSELNVNALLLGDSALYLCASSTGTSLGAFFGQGTRLTVV.

The rearrangement uses TRBV19 and TRBJ2-6, with no clear D. Germline CDR1 LNHDA, CDR2 SQIVND (reference sequence). V lost 7 bases and J lost 0, with 7 bases in between. CDR3 length: 14 residues. CDR3 coding DNA: TGTGCCAGTACCTTAGCCTCTGGGGCCAACGTCCTGACTTTC. Translating gives CASTLASGANVLTF.

In its sample, this clone was seen once. This sequence joins TRBV10-3 and TRBJ1-4; the match to TRBD1 covers 12 bases. This CDR3 contains 17 residues. The V gene end was trimmed by 0 bases and the J gene end by 8 bases; junction bases not matched to a gene: 7. The germline V gene has CDR1 ENHRY and CDR2 SYGVKD. The CDR3 region has the DNA TGTGCCATCAGTGAGTCGAGAGGGACAGGGGGCCTGGAAAAACTGTTTTTT. Encoded protein: CAISESRGTGGLEKLFF.

The chain carries TRBV21-1 and TRBJ1-6; the listed D gene, TRBD1, was not tested against the DNA. TRBV21-1 is described as a pseudogene. The CDR3 covers 15 residues. CDR3 amino acids: CASSPRQGWNSPLHF. In nucleotides, the CDR3 is TGTGCCAGCAGCCCCCGTCAGGGGTGGAATTCACCCCTCCACTTT.

This clone came up a few times. This chain uses TRBV5-1 with TRBJ2-3; possibly TRBD2 for D (6 bases). V dropped 4 bases and J dropped 2 bases, with 14 bases sitting between them. The germline V gene has CDR1 SGHRS and CDR2 YFSETQ. The CDR3 is 15 amino acids. The CDR3 region is CASSPRGLFTDTQYF. The CDR3 coding sequence is TGCGCCAGCAGCCCTAGGGGACTCTTCACAGATACGCAGTATTTT.

The chain links TRBV11-2 to TRBJ2-2; TRBD2 is a possible D gene (6 bases). Germline V gene sequence: CDR1 SGHAT, CDR2 FQNNGV. The CDR3 consists of 15 residues. Trimming took off 1 base at V and 6 bases at J, with 12 bases between the two ends. The CDR3, as DNA: TGTGCCAGCAGCTTAGCGGGAGCAGTGGCCGGGGAGCTGTTTTTT. Protein: CASSLAGAVAGELFF.

The chain couples TRBV5-1 to TRBJ2-5; TRBD1 is a possible D gene (6 bases). This CDR3 region has 15 residues. Per germline, CDR1 SGHRS and CDR2 YFSETQ. V was clipped by 4 bases and J by 2 bases, with 15 bases between them. The CDR3 protein is CASSTNPGQQETQYF. The CDR3 DNA reads TGCGCCAGCAGCACGAATCCCGGACAGCAAGAGACCCAGTACTTC.

CDR3 coding DNA: TGTGCCAGCTCACCCCCTCGGGGGACAGGGACCTACAATGAGCAGTTCTTC. It codes for CASSPPRGTGTYNEQFF. The chain recombines TRBV18 with TRBJ2-1; 9 bases fit TRBD1. The CDR3 contains 17 residues. Germline V gene data show CDR1 as KGHSH and CDR2 as LQKENI. The trim removed 3 bases at V and 2 bases at J, leaving 8 bases unmatched.

The chain combines TRBV19 with TRBJ2-7; 9 bases are shared with TRBD1. J gave up 4 bases and V 5 bases, and 15 bases lay outside the gene matches. Germline V CDR1 and CDR2: LNHDA, SQIVND (reference sequence). This CDR3 comprises 17 residues. The CDR3 protein is CASSVTRLGTGNYEQYF. CDR3 nucleotides: TGTGCCAGTAGTGTAACCCGACTCGGGACAGGGAATTACGAGCAGTACTTC.

The chain employs TRBV5-1 and TRBJ1-2; 7 positions agree with TRBD1. The trim removed 4 bases at V and 0 bases at J, leaving 9 bases unmatched. The CDR3 has 16 amino acids. CDR1 is SGHRS and CDR2 is YFSETQ in the germline V gene. CDR3 loop: CASSRWTGKTNYGYTF. In nucleotides, the CDR3 is TGCGCCAGCAGCCGTTGGACAGGAAAAACTAACTATGGCTACACCTTC.

The chain links TRBV7-9 to TRBJ2-7; D is ambiguous. CDR1 is SEHNR, CDR2 FQNEAQ, per germline (reference sequence). V dropped 5 bases and J dropped 2 bases, with 10 bases sitting between them. CDR3 length: 13 residues. The CDR3 region has the DNA TGTGCCAGCAGCGCCTATGCTACCTACGAGCAGTACTTC. Its translation is CASSAYATYEQYF.

The gene calls are TRBV7-9 and TRBJ2-2; D gene uncertain. The CDR3 totals 13 residues. CDR1 is SEHNR and CDR2 is FQNEAQ in the germline V gene (reference sequence). V was trimmed by 5 bases and J by 6 bases, leaving 10 bases between them. The CDR3 is CASSTTSAGELFF. Here the CDR3 DNA reads TGTGCCAGCAGCACTACCTCCGCCGGGGAGCTGTTTTTT.

The rearrangement links TRBV11-2 to TRBJ1-1, with TRBD1 matching 9 bases. Germline V gene lookup returns CDR1 SGHAT and CDR2 FQNNGV. After removal of 5 bases from V and 13 bases from J, the junction contained 11 bases not matched to a gene. This CDR3 has 13 amino acids. The CDR3 region has the DNA TGTGCCAGCAGCCCTTACTCCGGGACAGGGTTTTTCTTT. Protein product: CASSPYSGTGFFF. Together with reference TRBV11-2 and TRBJ1-1, the CDR3 gives the full variable domain: EAGVAQSPRYKIIEKRQSVAFWCNPISGHATLYWYQQILGQGPKLLIQFQNNGVVDDSQLPKDRFSAERLKGVDSTLKIQPAKLEDSAVYLCASSPYSGTGFFFGQGTRLTVV.

The V call is TRBV18, the J call TRBJ2-7; 7 bases match TRBD2. The CDR3 is made up of 16 amino acids. From germline, CDR1 is KGHSH and CDR2 LQKENI. V lost 5 bases and J lost 3; bases outside the gene matches: 13. CDR3 nucleotides: TGTGCCAGCTCATTTCTGGGCGGGAGTTTAAACTACGAGCAGTACTTC. Protein sequence: CASSFLGGSLNYEQYF.